This is a list of T cell receptor beta chains from one sample in a study of T cells after yellow fever vaccination. TCRdb re-derived calls from the 5' RACE reads in MiXCR, one entry per CDR3 protein. Among 500,000 to 650,000 distinct CDR3 sequences listed, about 13% were seen once. Specimen: PBMCs, collected on the day of the yellow fever booster vaccination. The receptor source for this set is a man younger than 40 who received the YFV17D yellow fever vaccine. Both conserved end residues are part of each CDR3. D genes are given only for firm matches. Some rows mark clone size as missing; the rest say once, few, many or name a class of expanded clone.

j_gene | v_gene | d_gene | abundance | CDR3nt | CDR3aa
TRBJ2-1 | TRBV20-1 | TRBD2 | few | TGCAGTGCTAGATCGAGCGGGATATACGAGCAGTTCTTC | CSARSSGIYEQFF
TRBJ2-7 | TRBV4-3 | . | . | TGCGCCAGCAGCCAAAGGGTAGGGGTTGAGCAGTACTTC | CASSQRVGVEQYF
TRBJ2-7 | TRBV7-9 | TRBD2 | many | TGTGCCAGCACCGGCGGGAGCTACGAGCAGTACTTC | CASTGGSYEQYF
TRBJ2-6 | TRBV15 | . | . | TGTGCCACCAGCAGAGCGTTCCCTTCCTCTGGGGCCAACGTCCTGACTTTC | CATSRAFPSSGANVLTF
TRBJ2-1 | TRBV7-3 | TRBD2 | . | TGTGCCAGCAGCTTGGGACTAGAGGGGAATGAGCAGTTCTTC | CASSLGLEGNEQFF
TRBJ2-5 | TRBV12-3/TRBV12-4 | . | many | TGTGCCAGCAGTTTCGCGGAGACCCAGTACTTC | CASSFAETQYF
TRBJ2-7 | TRBV11-3 | . | few | TGTGCCAGCAGCTTATTTCCCCCGGGGCAGCTTGAGCGGAAGGGCCCCAACGAGCAGTACTTC | CASSLFPPGQLERKGPNEQYF
TRBJ2-5 | TRBV6-1 | . | few | TGTGCCAGCAGCCTTCGGACGAATCAAGAGACCCAGTACTTC | CASSLRTNQETQYF
TRBJ2-1 | TRBV14 | TRBD2 | . | TGTGCCAGCAGCCTCCTTAGCGGGAGCTTCGGGTGGTTCTTC | CASSLLSGSFGWFF
TRBJ1-1 | TRBV6-1 | . | . | TGTGCCAGCAAGGATGTCATGAACACTGAAGCTTTCTTT | CASKDVMNTEAFF
TRBJ1-5 | TRBV9 | . | many | TGTGCCAGCAGCGTAAAGGGGACGGATCAGCCCCAGCATTTT | CASSVKGTDQPQHF
TRBJ2-5 | TRBV20-1 | . | . | TGCAGTGCTCGATTCAGGATCCAAGAGACCCAGTACTTC | CSARFRIQETQYF
TRBJ2-7 | TRBV20-1 | . | few | TGCAGAGCCGAGGACAGCTGGGAGCAGTACTTC | CRAEDSWEQYF
TRBJ2-5 | TRBV27 | . | few | TGTGCCAGCAGTTTAGAGGGAGGCTGGGGGTCACAAGAGACCCAGTACTTC | CASSLEGGWGSQETQYF
TRBJ2-3 | TRBV12-3/TRBV12-4 | . | few | TGTGCCAGCAGTTTAGTGGTCGGGCAGATGAATACGCAGTATTTT | CASSLVVGQMNTQYF
TRBJ2-1 | TRBV20-1 | TRBD2 | few | TGCAGTGCTAGAGAGGTGGGACTAGCGGGGTATGAGCAGTTCTTC | CSAREVGLAGYEQFF
TRBJ2-3 | TRBV7-2 | . | few | TGTGCCAGCATCTTGCTCGGGGGGCCCACAGATACGCAGTATTTT | CASILLGGPTDTQYF
TRBJ2-7 | TRBV10-3 | . | . | TGTGCCATCAGTGAGGAAGGAAGGGCGTACGAGCAGTACTTC | CAISEEGRAYEQYF
TRBJ2-1 | TRBV20-1 | TRBD1 | few | TGCAGTGCCCTGACAGGGAACTACAATGAGCAGTTCTTC | CSALTGNYNEQFF
TRBJ2-1 | TRBV9 | . | once | TGTGCCAGCAGCGTTGCTACGGGGGACTTCTTAAATGAGCAGTTCTTC | CASSVATGDFLNEQFF
TRBJ1-4 | TRBV20-1 | . | . | TGCAGTGCTAGAGTACCTCTCGCGGGTGAAAAACTGTTTTTT | CSARVPLAGEKLFF
TRBJ2-2 | TRBV5-4 | . | . | TGTGCCAGCAGACAGGATCTCGGGGAGCTGTTTTTT | CASRQDLGELFF
TRBJ2-5 | TRBV12-3/TRBV12-4 | . | few | TGTGCCAGCAGCCCCGGACAGAGGGGGGGGGAGACCCAGTACTTC | CASSPGQRGGETQYF
TRBJ2-4 | TRBV7-9 | . | many | TGTGCCAGCAGCTTGGGGAGTCAAAACATTCAGTACTTC | CASSLGSQNIQYF
TRBJ1-5 | TRBV6-1 | . | . | TGTGCCAGCAGTGCCAGGGTAAATCAGCCCCAGCATTTT | CASSARVNQPQHF
TRBJ2-5 | TRBV20-1 | . | few | TGCAGTGCTAGGGTTTCGGGAGTTCGGGGGCAAGAGACCCAGTACTTC | CSARVSGVRGQETQYF
TRBJ2-5 | TRBV6-2/TRBV6-3 | . | . | TGTGCCAGCAGTTACGAGGTAGGGGAGACCCAGTACTTC | CASSYEVGETQYF
TRBJ2-7 | TRBV9 | . | . | TGTGCCAGCAGCGTAGCACAGAGCAACGAGCAGTACTTC | CASSVAQSNEQYF
TRBJ1-5 | TRBV12-3/TRBV12-4 | . | . | TGTGCCAGCAGCCTCATCGCGTTACAGGGCCTCTATCAGCCCCAGCATTTT | CASSLIALQGLYQPQHF
TRBJ2-1 | TRBV20-1 | TRBD2 | . | TGCAGTGCTAGAGATCTCGGCGGGAGGGCCCACAATGAGCAGTTCTTC | CSARDLGGRAHNEQFF
TRBJ2-1 | TRBV20-1 | TRBD1 | few | TGCAGTGCCAAACCGGGACAGATTTCCAATGAGCAGTTCTTC | CSAKPGQISNEQFF
TRBJ2-3 | TRBV9 | TRBD2 | few | TGTGCCAGCAGCCCCCCCGGGGGACTAGCGGGATTTGATACGCAGTATTTT | CASSPPGGLAGFDTQYF
TRBJ2-3 | TRBV6-6 | . | few | TGTGCCAGCATTCTCACAGGGGATACGCAGTATTTT | CASILTGDTQYF
TRBJ2-5 | TRBV28 | . | . | TGTGCCAGCACCGGGGGCCCTCAGGTAGAGACCCAGTACTTC | CASTGGPQVETQYF
TRBJ1-2 | TRBV6-5 | . | . | TGTGCCAGCAGCTCCTCAACATCCGGGGGGGTTGGCTACACCTTC | CASSSSTSGGVGYTF
TRBJ2-6 | TRBV3-1 | . | few | TGTGCCAGCAGCCAAGATAGGGAACCCTCAGGGGCCAACGTCCTGACTTTC | CASSQDREPSGANVLTF
TRBJ2-4 | TRBV20-1 | . | few | TGCAGTCCCCGGCCCCGCCCGTCCAAAAACATTCAGTACTTC | CSPRPRPSKNIQYF
TRBJ1-6 | TRBV14 | . | many | TGTGCCAGCAGCCCCCGCTATAATTCACCCCTCCACTTT | CASSPRYNSPLHF
TRBJ2-1 | TRBV5-1 | . | . | TGCGCCAGCAGCGCCAATTTTGAGCAGTTCTTC | CASSANFEQFF
TRBJ2-2 | TRBV5-1 | . | . | TGCGCCAGCAGCCAGGAAATGAGTGGGAGGTTCGGCGGGGAGCTGTTTTTT | CASSQEMSGRFGGELFF
TRBJ1-5 | TRBV20-1 | TRBD1 | . | TGCAGTGCTGGGGGACAGGGGGTTAGTCAGCCCCAGCATTTT | CSAGGQGVSQPQHF
TRBJ2-6 | TRBV7-8 | . | few | TGTGCCAGCAGCCTCCGAGGGTCCAACGTCCTGACTTTC | CASSLRGSNVLTF
TRBJ2-2 | TRBV7-8 | . | many | TGTGCCAGCAGCTTAACCCTCTCCGGGATCAACACCGGGGAGCTGTTTTTT | CASSLTLSGINTGELFF
TRBJ2-1 | TRBV27 | TRBD1 | . | TGTGCCAGCAGCCCCGGGACAGGGATAAATGAGCAGTTCTTC | CASSPGTGINEQFF
TRBJ2-5 | TRBV5-1 | TRBD2 | once | TGCGCCAGCACCTCCGGGAGAGCGGGAGAAGAGACCCAGTACTTC | CASTSGRAGEETQYF
TRBJ1-2 | TRBV20-1 | . | . | TGCAGTGCTAGAGATGAGGTTAAAGGCCCAGATGGCTACACCTTC | CSARDEVKGPDGYTF
TRBJ2-5 | TRBV5-5 | . | few | TGTGCCAGCAGCTTGACCCAGAACCAAGAGACCCAGTACTTC | CASSLTQNQETQYF
TRBJ2-1 | TRBV7-2 | . | many | TGTGCCAGCAGCTTAGAACTAGCCGCCTACAATGAGCAGTTCTTC | CASSLELAAYNEQFF
TRBJ1-6 | TRBV7-9 | . | few | TGTGCCAGCAGCTTAGCTGGGGGTTCCTATAATTCACCCCTCCACTTT | CASSLAGGSYNSPLHF